The sequence of this T cell receptor beta chain was determined in a study of blood T cell repertoires in COVID-19. The junction had 3 bases not matched to a gene; V was cut back by 4 bases and J by 2 bases. The length of the CDR3 is 15 residues. Germline assignment: CDR1 SEHNR and CDR2 FQNEAQ (reference sequence). Here immunoSEQ multiplex PCR was the method, and the copy in TCRdb shows in-frame clones only, minus some. The data contain 110,000 or so clones, around nine tenths of them singletons. V usage is TRBV7-9 and J usage is TRBJ2-3; 10 nucleotides agree with TRBD2. The sequence derives from a woman aged 50 to 60 with acute or convalescent COVID-19. Material: peripheral blood. The CDR3 nucleotides are TGTGCCAGCAGCTCCGGGACTAGCGTCACAGATACGCAGTATTTT. Translation: CASSSGTSVTDTQYF.